What follows are 27 T cell receptor beta chains derived from one specimen sequenced in a study of T-cell memory formation after mild COVID-19. Via MiXCR, TCRdb re-called the 5' RACE reads, giving one row per CDR3 protein. Here the sample spans some 50,000 distinct CDR3 sequences, 9% to 15% being singletons. Source material: PBMCs or a T cell subset sorted from them (not recorded which). These TCRs come from a man between 18 and 35 years old who had mild COVID-19 (a few samples of this study predate the infection). Cell type and time point are not known.

The chain links TRBV14 to TRBJ1-6; D unclear. V was cut by 4 bases and J by 9 bases, with 16 bases left in between. Germline CDR1 and CDR2: SGHDN and FVKESK. The CDR3 runs 15 residues. The CDR3 here is CASSRFVRATSPLHF. The CDR3 coding sequence is TGTGCCAGCAGCCGATTTGTCCGGGCTACTTCACCCCTCCACTTT.

The chain joins TRBV20-1 to TRBJ1-2; D gene unclear. Germline V gene sequence: CDR1 DFQATT, CDR2 SNEGSKA (reference sequence). The CDR3 has 13 amino acids. V was shortened by 5 bases and J by 0 bases, with 10 bases between the two germline ends. The CDR3 protein is CSALQPTNYGYTF. CDR3 in DNA: TGCAGTGCTCTACAGCCCACTAACTATGGCTACACCTTC.

In its sample, this clonotype was seen a few times. V usage is TRBV7-3 and J usage is TRBJ2-3; no firm D call. V was trimmed by 5 bases and J by 5 bases, leaving 11 bases between them. Germline V CDR1 and CDR2: SGHTA, FQGTGA. The CDR3 runs to 13 residues. CDR3: CASSQTAQDTQYF. Here the CDR3 DNA reads TGTGCCAGCAGCCAAACGGCTCAAGATACGCAGTATTTT.

V and J are TRBV19 and TRBJ1-2; the D is unclear. Germline V CDR1 and CDR2: LNHDA, SQIVND (reference sequence). The germline V and J ends were trimmed by 3 bases and 9 bases, with 5 bases remaining between them. This CDR3 spans 10 amino acids. The DNA for the CDR3 is TGTGCCAGTAGTATGGGTAGCTACACCTTC. As protein: CASSMGSYTF.

This clonotype was counted between two and nine times. The chain's CDR3 is CASSLVLGTGFYNEQFF. The CDR3 nucleotides are TGTGCCAGCAGCTTAGTCCTCGGGACAGGGTTCTACAATGAGCAGTTCTTC. V and J are TRBV7-6 and TRBJ2-1; 9 nucleotides agree with TRBD1. The CDR3 is made up of 17 amino acids. Germline V gene sequence: CDR1 SGHVS, CDR2 FNYEAQ. V dropped 1 base and J dropped 3; count of bases not matched to a gene: 7.

This clonotype occurred a few times. This chain connects TRBV30 to TRBJ2-2; 8 bases match TRBD1. CDR3 length: 13 residues. Trimming removed 7 bases from V and 4 bases from J; junction bases left unmatched: 5. Germline V gives CDR1 GTSNPN, CDR2 SVGIG (reference sequence). CDR3 protein: CAFGQGGTGELFF. CDR3 sequence (DNA): TGTGCCTTTGGACAGGGCGGCACCGGGGAGCTGTTTTTT.

This clonotype was counted ten times or more. The rearrangement joins TRBV27 to TRBJ2-2, with D uncertain. Trimming left V 7 bases short and J 7 bases short, with 13 bases between. Germline loops: CDR1 MNHEY, CDR2 SMNVEV (reference sequence). This CDR3 region has 13 residues. Here the CDR3 reads CASTASTVGELFF. CDR3 sequence (DNA): TGTGCCAGCACCGCGTCCACGGTCGGGGAGCTGTTTTTT.

The chain links TRBV7-9 to TRBJ2-6, with a tentative D call TRBD1 (5 bases). Trimming shortened V by 6 bases and J by 1 base, and 10 bases separated the two germline ends. The CDR3 contains 15 residues. Germline CDR1 reads SEHNR; CDR2 reads FQNEAQ (reference sequence). The CDR3, as DNA: TGTGCCAGCAGAAAAACAGGTTCTGGGGCCAACGTCCTGACTTTC. Translation: CASRKTGSGANVLTF.

This clonotype came up many times. V is TRBV24-1 and J is TRBJ2-3; TRBD2 aligns across 11 bases. V shed 2 bases, J shed 2 bases, and the junction held 5 bases outside the gene matches. The CDR3 has 17 residues. The germline V gene encodes CDR1 KGHDR and CDR2 SFDVKD. The CDR3 nucleotides are TGTGCCACCAGTGATTCCCCGGGACTAGCGGACACAGATACGCAGTATTTT. It encodes CATSDSPGLADTDTQYF.

A few counts support this clonotype. This sequence joins TRBV20-1 and TRBJ1-2; the D gene is possibly TRBD1 (6 bases). Germline values: CDR1 DFQATT, CDR2 SNEGSKA (reference sequence). Trimming cost V 3 bases and J 4 bases, with 21 bases left between them. This CDR3 comprises 16 residues. CDR3 residues: CSARSPDRVIFYGYTF. The CDR3 region has the DNA TGCAGTGCTAGGAGCCCGGACAGAGTTATCTTCTATGGCTACACCTTC.

This chain uses TRBV7-6 with TRBJ1-3; the D gene is possibly TRBD1 (6 bases). This CDR3 is 16 amino acids long. CDR1 is SGHVS and CDR2 is FNYEAQ in the germline V gene. The V end lost 4 bases, the J end lost 0 bases, and 13 bases lay between the germline ends. CDR3 coding DNA: TGTGCCAGCAGCTCACCGACAGGAGGCTCTGGAAACACCATATATTTT. As protein: CASSSPTGGSGNTIYF. Based on the CDR3 plus reference TRBV7-6 and TRBJ1-3, the full variable domain is GAGVSQSPRYKVTKRGQDVALRCDPISGHVSLYWYRQALGQGPEFLTYFNYEAQQDKSGLPNDRFSAERPEGSISTLTIQRTEQRDSAMYRCASSSPTGGSGNTIYFGEGSWLTVV.

This clonotype was picked up many times. The CDR3 sequence is CASSSQGDIRNSPLHF. The CDR3 DNA follows: TGCGCCAGCAGCTCGCAGGGGGACATAAGAAATTCACCCCTCCACTTT. The chain joins TRBV5-1 to TRBJ1-6, with TRBD1 matching 7 bases. Germline CDR1 SGHRS, CDR2 YFSETQ. V lost 3 bases to trimming and J lost 7 bases; unmatched junction nucleotides: 10. This CDR3 spans 16 amino acids.

This clonotype was observed a few times. The chain recombines TRBV19 with TRBJ1-5; the match to TRBD1 covers 8 bases. The junction had 5 bases not matched to a gene; V was cut back by 6 bases and J by 4 bases. The germline V gene has CDR1 LNHDA and CDR2 SQIVND (reference sequence). The CDR3 totals 14 residues. The CDR3 DNA reads as TGTGCCAGTAGGCTACAGGGGGGGAATCAGCCCCAGCATTTT. It translates to CASRLQGGNQPQHF.

This clonotype was counted a few times. The chain recombines TRBV7-6 with TRBJ2-1; 14 positions match TRBD2. Per germline, CDR1 SGHVS and CDR2 FNYEAQ. The CDR3 runs to 15 residues. V trimming: 5 bases; J trimming: 7 bases; junction bases outside the gene matches: 4. CDR3 sequence reads: CASSRLAGGHNEQFF. The CDR3 nucleotides read TGTGCCAGCAGCAGACTAGCGGGGGGGCATAATGAGCAGTTCTTC.

The chain joins TRBV20-1 to TRBJ2-4; 12 bases map to TRBD2. Germline trimming cut 3 bases from V and 0 bases from J; bases unmatched to any gene: 9. The CDR3 spans 18 residues. CDR1 is DFQATT and CDR2 is SNEGSKA in the germline V gene (reference sequence). The CDR3: CSARATSGGPLAKNIQYF. The CDR3 DNA is TGCAGTGCTAGGGCTACTAGCGGGGGGCCATTAGCCAAAAACATTCAGTACTTC.

This clonotype was seen more than once but under ten times. The chain employs TRBV20-1 and TRBJ2-7; the D is unclear. Between the trimmed V and J ends, which lost 5 bases and 5 bases, there was a span of 16 bases. The CDR3 is 13 amino acids. Germline values: CDR1 DFQATT, CDR2 SNEGSKA (reference sequence). CDR3 sequence: CSAPSGSLDEQYV. The CDR3 coding sequence is TGCAGTGCTCCCTCTGGCTCCCTCGACGAGCAGTACGTC.

This clonotype was counted many times. The chain joins TRBV4-1 to TRBJ2-1; D could derive from TRBD1 or TRBD2 (6 bases each). The germline V and J ends were trimmed by 8 bases and 5 bases, with 22 bases remaining between them. Looked up from germline, CDR1 is MGHRA and CDR2 is YSYEKL. This CDR3 contains 16 residues. In nucleotides, the CDR3 is TGCGCCAGCGGGGGGTCGGGGGCAGACCTAAACAATGAGCAGTTCTTC. This gives the protein CASGGSGADLNNEQFF.

In its sample, this clonotype was seen many times. In DNA form, the CDR3 reads TGTGCCAGCAGCTTAAGGAGGGGGGCCCCCTACGAGCAGTACTTC. It specifies CASSLRRGAPYEQYF. The chain recombines TRBV7-3 with TRBJ2-7; either TRBD1 or TRBD2 may supply D (6 bases each). This CDR3 spans 15 amino acids. Trimming took off 1 base at V and 2 bases at J, with 12 bases between the two ends. In germline, CDR1 is SGHTA, CDR2 FQGTGA.

This clonotype appeared many times. The chain has TRBV2 and TRBJ2-7; D possibly corresponds to TRBD1 (6 bases). V was clipped by 3 bases and J by 2 bases, with 11 bases between them. CDR1 is SNHLY and CDR2 is FYNNEI in the germline V gene. The length of the CDR3 is 14 residues. The CDR3 loop is CASSEGHGTYEQYV. The CDR3 coding sequence is TGTGCCAGCAGTGAGGGACACGGCACCTACGAGCAGTACGTC.

This clonotype was counted many times. The chain uses TRBV18 and TRBJ2-2; the D is unclear. V shed 6 bases and J shed 3 bases, with 11 bases lying between them. Germline V gene sequence: CDR1 KGHSH, CDR2 LQKENI. This CDR3 is 14 amino acids long. In DNA form, the CDR3 reads TGTGCCAGCTCCGAGACACTTTACACCGGGGAGCTGTTTTTT. It is translated as CASSETLYTGELFF.

J is TRBJ1-2 and V is TRBV4-1; no firm D call. CDR3 length: 15 residues. Looked up from germline, CDR1 is MGHRA and CDR2 is YSYEKL. V was pared by 4 bases and J by 9 bases, with 21 bases between. CDR3 region: CASSRVLDPTGSYTF. CDR3 sequence (DNA): TGCGCCAGCAGCCGAGTCCTGGACCCTACCGGGAGCTACACCTTC.

The sample holds a few counts of this clonotype. For the CDR3, the DNA is TGTGCCAGCAGTAAGGACGTCTCCTATAATTCACCCCTCCACTTT. Amino acids: CASSKDVSYNSPLHF. The chain employs TRBV6-5 and TRBJ1-6; D not resolved. The CDR3 totals 15 residues. Trimming cost V 5 bases and J 0 bases, with 8 bases left between them. Germline V gene lookup returns CDR1 MNHEY and CDR2 SVGAGI.

This clonotype occurred many times. The chain is built from TRBV12-3 or TRBV12-4 and TRBJ2-4; tentative D call: TRBD1 (5 bases). V was clipped by 7 bases and J by 3 bases, with 19 bases between them. The CDR3 is 16 residues long. CDR3 loop: CASTLSGQAGKNIQYF. CDR3 DNA sequence: TGTGCCAGCACCCTATCAGGGCAGGCCGGCAAAAACATTCAGTACTTC.

This clonotype was counted only a few times. CDR3 sequence reads: CASSWTGTGAFNEQFF. CDR3 DNA: TGTGCCAGCAGTTGGACCGGGACAGGGGCATTCAATGAGCAGTTCTTC. This chain uses TRBV27 with TRBJ2-1; TRBD1 aligns across 10 bases. Unmatched junction bases numbered 9, after V lost 4 bases and J lost 6 bases. The length of the CDR3 is 16 residues. The germline gives CDR1 MNHEY, CDR2 SMNVEV (reference sequence).

The rearrangement uses TRBV24-1 and TRBJ2-5, with 8 bases fitting TRBD1. Germline CDR1 KGHDR, CDR2 SFDVKD. V lost 4 bases to trimming and J lost 1 base; unmatched junction nucleotides: 7. The CDR3 loop spans 16 amino acids. CDR3 sequence (DNA): TGTGCCACCAGTGAGAGGACAGGGAGCCTCCAAGAGACCCAGTACTTC. Its translation is CATSERTGSLQETQYF.

The chain carries TRBV6-5 and TRBJ1-1, with a tentative D call TRBD1 (6 bases). There are 13 residues in the CDR3. V was clipped by 1 base and J by 10 bases, with 13 bases between them. Germline CDR1 and CDR2: MNHEY and SVGAGI. In nucleotides, the CDR3 is TGTGCCAGCAGTTACTATCGCAGGGGTTCAGCTTTCTTT. This sequence encodes CASSYYRRGSAFF.

The chain has TRBV7-9 and TRBJ2-1, with D perhaps TRBD1 or TRBD2 (5 bases each). The CDR3 loop spans 14 amino acids. V was trimmed by 5 bases and J by 8 bases, leaving 16 bases between them. Germline CDR1 and CDR2: SEHNR and FQNEAQ (reference sequence). The CDR3 nucleotides read TGTGCCAGCAGCCTCTCGGCCCGGGGCGATGAGCAGTTCTTC. This translates into CASSLSARGDEQFF. Complete variable domain (other parts from reference TRBV7-9 and TRBJ2-1): DTGVSQNPRHKITKRGQNVTFRCDPISEHNRLYWYRQTLGQGPEFLTYFQNEAQLEKSRLLSDRFSAERPKGSFSTLEIQRTEQGDSAMYLCASSLSARGDEQFFGPGTRLTVL.